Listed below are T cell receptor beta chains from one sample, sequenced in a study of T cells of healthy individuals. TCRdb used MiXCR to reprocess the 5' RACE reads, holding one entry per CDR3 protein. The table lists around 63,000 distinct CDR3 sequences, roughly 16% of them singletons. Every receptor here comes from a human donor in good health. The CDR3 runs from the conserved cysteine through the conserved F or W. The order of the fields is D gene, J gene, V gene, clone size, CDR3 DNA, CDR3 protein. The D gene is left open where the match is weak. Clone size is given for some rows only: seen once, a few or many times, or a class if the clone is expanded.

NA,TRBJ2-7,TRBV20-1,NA,TGCAGTGCTAGAGATCTTAGAGCCCCCGTTAGGGAGCAGTACTTC,CSARDLRAPVREQYF
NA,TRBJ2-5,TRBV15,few,TGTGCCACCAGCACCACCTCAGGGGAGACCCAGTACTTC,CATSTTSGETQYF
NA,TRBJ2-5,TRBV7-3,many,TGTGCCAGCAGCATGGGGGCGTACCAAGAGACCCAGTACTTC,CASSMGAYQETQYF
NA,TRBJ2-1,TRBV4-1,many,TGCGCCAGCAGCCAAGACTCCTACAATGAGCAGTTCTTC,CASSQDSYNEQFF
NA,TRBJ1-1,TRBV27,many,TGTGCCAGCAGTTTAAGTTACGGAAATATGAACACTGAAGCTTTCTTT,CASSLSYGNMNTEAFF
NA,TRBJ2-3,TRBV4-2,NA,TGTGCCAGCAGCCAAGGATCTAGGGCCGGAGCAGATACGCAGTATTTT,CASSQGSRAGADTQYF
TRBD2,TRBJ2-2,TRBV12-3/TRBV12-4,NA,TGTGCCAGCAGCTCTAATAGCGGGGGCCGGAACACCGGGGAGCTGTTTTTT,CASSSNSGGRNTGELFF
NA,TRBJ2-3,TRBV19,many,TGTGCCTCCACCCCCGTTTTGTTCGGTAGCACAGATACGCAGTATTTT,CASTPVLFGSTDTQYF
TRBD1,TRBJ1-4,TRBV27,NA,TGTGCCAGCAGTCGGGACAGGTGGGAGAATGAAAAACTGTTTTTT,CASSRDRWENEKLFF
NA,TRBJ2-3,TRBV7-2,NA,TGTGCCGGCAGCCCCAGGGATGGAGATACGCAGTATTTT,CAGSPRDGDTQYF
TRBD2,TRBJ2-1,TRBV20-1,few,TGCAGTGTCGGGACTAGCATGTACAATGAGCAGTTCTTC,CSVGTSMYNEQFF
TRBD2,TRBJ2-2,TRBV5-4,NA,TGTGCCGGCAGCTTGAGCCGGGGGGGCCTCGCCGGGGAGCTGTTTTTT,CAGSLSRGGLAGELFF
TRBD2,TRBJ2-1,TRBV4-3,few,TGCGCCAGCAGCCAGCGGGGGAGGGTAAATGAGCAGTTCTTC,CASSQRGRVNEQFF
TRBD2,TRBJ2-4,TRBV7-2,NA,TGTGCCAGCAGCCTAGCGGGGCAGAAAAACATTCAGTACTTC,CASSLAGQKNIQYF
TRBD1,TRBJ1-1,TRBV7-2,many,TGTGCCAGCAGCCGAGGCCGACAGGGCGACACTGAAGCTTTCTTT,CASSRGRQGDTEAFF